This T cell receptor (beta chain) was profiled in a study of shared clonotypes between healthy human individuals. Assay used: immunoSEQ multiplex PCR; TCRdb lists only in-frame clones, some missing. The data contain hundreds of thousands of clones, roughly 72% of them singletons. The receptor was derived from a woman in her thirties in good health. Material: memory CD4+ T cells sorted from blood. As to subset: CD45RA-negative fraction.

The CDR3: CASSPDGYEQYF. The CDR3 DNA is TGTGCCAGCTCACCGGACGGGTACGAGCAGTACTTC. The gene calls are TRBV18 and TRBJ2-7; D is unresolved. The CDR3 runs to 12 residues. CDR1 is KGHSH and CDR2 is LQKENI in the germline V gene. Trimming removed 3 bases from V and 4 bases from J, with 7 bases in between.